The TCR beta chain under discussion was sequenced for a study of T cells in Graves' hyperthyroidism and ophthalmopathy. Per germline, CDR1 SGHTA and CDR2 FQGNSA. The CDR3 is 14 amino acids. Each diagnosis was grounded in clinical symptoms, serum thyroxine and TRAb, thyroid ultrasound, and orbital computed tomography. This clonotype was observed many times. Its ends do not fully match the called genes, so a read error is possible. The CDR3 regions of TCR beta were amplified from RNA transcripts. The TCR CDR3 was amplified in a first-round RT-PCR using the HTBI primer set. One entry per CDR3 protein results from TCRdb running MiXCR on the multiplex PCR reads. Counted here are some 700,000 distinct CDR3 sequences, around 16% occurring once; the ten biggest clones make up around 15%.

The V gene is TRBV7-2, the J gene TRBJ2-3; 8 nucleotides match TRBD2. This TCR derives from a man aged 50 to 60 with Graves' hyperthyroidism. Input material: blood. For the CDR3, the DNA is TGTGCCAGCAGCGTAGCGGGGCTCACAGATACGCAGTATTTT. This sequence encodes CASSVAGLTDTQYF.